This TCR beta chain was profiled in a study of cytomegalovirus exposure and HLA in healthy donors. General study results and limits: Over 15,000 TCR beta sequences were associated with HLA alleles at 0.05 false discovery rate in a later analysis. A later analysis found TCR association rates differed by HLA locus, highest for DRB1 and lowest for HLA-C. Some TCR beta chains (more than 150 of them) were listed as cytomegalovirus-associated. Reportedly, cytomegalovirus status was diagnosed with high sensitivity and specificity.

This CDR3 has 14 amino acids. Trimming removed 6 bases from V and 3 bases from J, with 12 bases in between. Germline V CDR1 and CDR2: MNHEY, SVGAGI. This clone was seen just once. No antigen is known for it. PCR primers comprised 60 Vbeta and 13 Jbeta primers. Method: immunoSEQ multiplex PCR; TCRdb's copy keeps in-frame clones and lacks some. Of 130,000 or so clones listed, almost 85% were seen once; the top ten hold roughly 1.5%. The sequence was obtained from a woman under 30 in good health and CMV-seronegative. The specimen was PBMCs. The J gene is TRBJ1-5, the V gene TRBV6-5; D remains ambiguous. The CDR3 nucleotides are TGTGCCAGCAGGATTAGGAGGGACAATCAGCCCCAGCATTTT. Translation gives CASRIRRDNQPQHF.